Below, one T cell receptor (beta chain) is given with its context. The sample comes from a study of OX40 agonist ivuxolimab in advanced cancers. Profiling relied on immunoSEQ multiplex PCR, and the TCRdb table lists in-frame clones only, not all of them. The sample has just under 65,000 clones; approximately 84% are singletons. Germline loops: CDR1 MGHRA, CDR2 YSYEKL. V trimming: 2 bases; J trimming: 4 bases; junction bases outside the gene matches: 13. The CDR3 extends over 17 amino acids. This clonotype was sampled from an adult with an advanced solid tumor such as melanoma, head and neck, liver or kidney cancer. This sample comprised CD4+ or CD8+ T cells sorted from blood, obtained in a trial of the OX40 agonist ivuxolimab. The chain employs TRBV4-1 and TRBJ1-2; 7 nucleotides match TRBD1. Written as DNA, the CDR3 is TGCGCCAGCAGCCAAACCGACGGACAGGTCGGGAGCTATGGCTACACCTTC. Its translation: CASSQTDGQVGSYGYTF.